This T cell receptor (beta chain) was sequenced during a study of shared clonotypes between healthy human individuals. Study outcomes and limitations: Sharing across a few donors was seen in 4.5% to 5.5% of naive CD4 clonotypes.

To note about this clone: Its antigen remains unknown.

Clones were sequenced by immunoSEQ multiplex PCR, and TCRdb holds only the in-frame ones, with some missing. In the table there are hundreds of thousands of clones, almost 97% of which are singletons. Germline CDR1 SGHRS, CDR2 YFSETQ. Trimming left V 4 bases short and J 0 bases short, with 17 bases between. The CDR3 is 17 amino acids. The sample was naive CD4+ T cells sorted from blood. Noted subset: CD45RA+ positively selected. The TCR sequence derives from a woman in her twenties or thirties in good health. The rearrangement joins TRBV5-1 to TRBJ1-3, with a weak D call TRBD1 (5 bases). The CDR3 region has the DNA TGCGCCAGCAGCCTAGCTCCCTTAGACAGCTCTGGAAACACCATATATTTT. Amino acid sequence: CASSLAPLDSSGNTIYF.